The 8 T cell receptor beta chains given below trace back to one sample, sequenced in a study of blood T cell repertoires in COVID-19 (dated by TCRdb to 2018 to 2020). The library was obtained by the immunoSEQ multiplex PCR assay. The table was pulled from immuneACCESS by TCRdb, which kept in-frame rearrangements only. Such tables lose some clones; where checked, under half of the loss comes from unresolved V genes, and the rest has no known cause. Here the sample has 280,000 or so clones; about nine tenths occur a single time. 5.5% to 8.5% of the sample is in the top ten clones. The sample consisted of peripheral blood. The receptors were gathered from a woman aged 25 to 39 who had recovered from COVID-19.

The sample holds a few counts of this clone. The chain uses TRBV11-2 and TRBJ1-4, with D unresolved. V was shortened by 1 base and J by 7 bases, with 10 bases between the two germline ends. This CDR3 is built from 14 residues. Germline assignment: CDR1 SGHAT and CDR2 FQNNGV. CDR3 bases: TGTGCCAGCAGCTTAGTTTCGAGTTCTGAAAAACTGTTTTTT. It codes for CASSLVSSSEKLFF.

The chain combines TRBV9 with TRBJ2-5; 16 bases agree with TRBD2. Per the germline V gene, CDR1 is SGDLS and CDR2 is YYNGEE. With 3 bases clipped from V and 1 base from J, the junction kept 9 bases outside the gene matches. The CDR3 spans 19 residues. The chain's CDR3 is CASSARHGTSGGAQETQYF. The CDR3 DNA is TGTGCCAGCAGCGCCAGACATGGGACTAGCGGGGGGGCCCAAGAGACCCAGTACTTC.

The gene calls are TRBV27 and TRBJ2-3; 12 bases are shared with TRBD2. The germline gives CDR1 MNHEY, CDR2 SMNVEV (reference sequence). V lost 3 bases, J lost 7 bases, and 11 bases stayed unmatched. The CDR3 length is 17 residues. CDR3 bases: TGTGCCAGCAGTTTCATTCCCGGGACTAGCGGGTTACATACGCAGTATTTT. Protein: CASSFIPGTSGLHTQYF.

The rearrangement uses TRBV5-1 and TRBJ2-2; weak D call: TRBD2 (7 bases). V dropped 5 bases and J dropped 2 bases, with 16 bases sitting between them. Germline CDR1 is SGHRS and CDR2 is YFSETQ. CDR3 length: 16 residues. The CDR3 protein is CASRPEGGLNTGELFF. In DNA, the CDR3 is TGCGCCAGCAGACCGGAAGGGGGACTAAACACCGGGGAGCTGTTTTTT.

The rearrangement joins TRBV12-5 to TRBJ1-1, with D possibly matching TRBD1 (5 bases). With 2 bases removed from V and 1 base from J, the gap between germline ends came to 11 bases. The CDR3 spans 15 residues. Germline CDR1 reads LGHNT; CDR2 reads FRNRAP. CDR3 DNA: TGTGCTAGTGGTTTGTACGGTGGACAGAACACTGAAGCTTTCTTT. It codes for CASGLYGGQNTEAFF. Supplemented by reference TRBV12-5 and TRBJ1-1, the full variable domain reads DARVTQTPRHKVTEMGQEVTMRCQPILGHNTVFWYRQTMMQGLELLAYFRNRAPLDDSGMPKDRFSAEMPDATLATLKIQPSEPRDSAVYFCASGLYGGQNTEAFFGQGTRLTVV.

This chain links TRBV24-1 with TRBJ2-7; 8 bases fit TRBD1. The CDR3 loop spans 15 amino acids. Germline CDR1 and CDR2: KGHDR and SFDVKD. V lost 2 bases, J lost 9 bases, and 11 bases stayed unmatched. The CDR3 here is CATSDSVGTGRGQYF. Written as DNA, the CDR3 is TGTGCCACCAGTGATTCCGTAGGGACAGGCCGGGGGCAGTACTTC.

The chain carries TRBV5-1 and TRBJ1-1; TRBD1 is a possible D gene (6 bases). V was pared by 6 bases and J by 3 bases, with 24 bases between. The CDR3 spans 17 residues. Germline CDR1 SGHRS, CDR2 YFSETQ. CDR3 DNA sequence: TGCGCCAGCACCGCTGCCAACCTCGGACAGTCTTACACTGAAGCTTTCTTT. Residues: CASTAANLGQSYTEAFF. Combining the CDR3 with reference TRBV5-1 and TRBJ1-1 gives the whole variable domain KAGVTQTPRYLIKTRGQQVTLSCSPISGHRSVSWYQQTPGQGLQFLFEYFSETQRNKGNFPGRFSGRQFSNSRSEMNVSTLELGDSALYLCASTAANLGQSYTEAFFGQGTRLTVV.

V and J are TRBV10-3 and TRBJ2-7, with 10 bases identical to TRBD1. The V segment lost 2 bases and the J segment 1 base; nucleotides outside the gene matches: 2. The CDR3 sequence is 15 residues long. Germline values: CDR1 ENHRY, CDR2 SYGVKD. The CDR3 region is CAISEEGQGSYEQYF. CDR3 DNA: TGTGCCATCAGTGAGGAGGGACAGGGGTCCTACGAGCAGTACTTC.